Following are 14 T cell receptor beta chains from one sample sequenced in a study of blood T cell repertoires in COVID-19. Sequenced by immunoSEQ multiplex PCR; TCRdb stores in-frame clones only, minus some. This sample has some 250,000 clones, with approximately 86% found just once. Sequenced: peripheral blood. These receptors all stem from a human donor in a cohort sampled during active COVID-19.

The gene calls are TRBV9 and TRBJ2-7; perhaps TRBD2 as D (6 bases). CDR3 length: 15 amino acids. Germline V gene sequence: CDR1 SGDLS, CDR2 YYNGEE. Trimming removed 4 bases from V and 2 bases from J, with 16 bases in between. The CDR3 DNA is TGTGCCAGCAGCAAAGCCGGGGGTAGCACCTACGAGCAGTACTTC. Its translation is CASSKAGGSTYEQYF.

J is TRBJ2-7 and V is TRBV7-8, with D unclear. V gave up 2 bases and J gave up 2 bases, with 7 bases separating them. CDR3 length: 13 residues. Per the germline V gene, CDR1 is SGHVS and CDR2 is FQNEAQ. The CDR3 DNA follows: TGTGCCAGCAGCTTACGAGAGACCTACGAGCAGTACTTC. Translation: CASSLRETYEQYF.

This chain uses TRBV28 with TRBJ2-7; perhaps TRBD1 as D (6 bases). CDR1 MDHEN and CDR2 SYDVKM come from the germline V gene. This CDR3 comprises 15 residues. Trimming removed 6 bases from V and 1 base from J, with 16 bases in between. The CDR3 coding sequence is TGTGCCAGCAGCCCACCCGGGACACCTTCCTACGAGCAGTACTTC. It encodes CASSPPGTPSYEQYF.

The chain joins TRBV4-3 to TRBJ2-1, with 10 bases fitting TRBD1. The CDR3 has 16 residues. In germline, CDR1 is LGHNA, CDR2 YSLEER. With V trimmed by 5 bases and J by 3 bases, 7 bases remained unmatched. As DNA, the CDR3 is TGCGCCAGCAGCGTAGACCGGGACAGGGGCTACAATGAGCAGTTCTTC. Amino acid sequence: CASSVDRDRGYNEQFF.

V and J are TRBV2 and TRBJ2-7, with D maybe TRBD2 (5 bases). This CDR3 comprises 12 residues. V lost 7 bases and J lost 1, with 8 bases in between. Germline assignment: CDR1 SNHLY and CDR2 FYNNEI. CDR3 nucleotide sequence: TGTGCCAGCATGAGGGAATCCTACGAGCAGTACTTC. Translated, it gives CASMRESYEQYF.

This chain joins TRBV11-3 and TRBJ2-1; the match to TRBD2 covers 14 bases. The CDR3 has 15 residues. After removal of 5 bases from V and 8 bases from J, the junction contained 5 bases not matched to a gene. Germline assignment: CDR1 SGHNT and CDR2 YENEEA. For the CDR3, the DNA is TGTGCCAGCAGCACCCGACTAGCGGGAGGGCATGAGCAGTTCTTC. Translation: CASSTRLAGGHEQFF. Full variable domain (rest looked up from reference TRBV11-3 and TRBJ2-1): EAGVVQSPRYKIIEKKQPVAFWCNPISGHNTLYWYLQNLGQGPELLIRYENEEAVDDSQLPKDRFSAERLKGVDSTLKIQPAELGDSAVYLCASSTRLAGGHEQFFGPGTRLTVL.

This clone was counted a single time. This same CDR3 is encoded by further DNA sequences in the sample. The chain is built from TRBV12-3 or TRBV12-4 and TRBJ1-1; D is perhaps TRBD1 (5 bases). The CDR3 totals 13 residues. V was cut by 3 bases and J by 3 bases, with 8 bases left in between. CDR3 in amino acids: CASSFSGDTEAFF. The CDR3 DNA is TGTGCCAGCAGTTTCTCGGGGGACACTGAAGCTTTCTTT.

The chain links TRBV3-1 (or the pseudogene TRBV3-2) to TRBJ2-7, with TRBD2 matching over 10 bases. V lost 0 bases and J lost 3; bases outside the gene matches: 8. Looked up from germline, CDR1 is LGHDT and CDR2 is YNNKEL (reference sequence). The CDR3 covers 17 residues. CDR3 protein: CASSQDIGAGGIYEQYF. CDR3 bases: TGTGCCAGCAGCCAAGATATCGGAGCGGGAGGGATCTACGAGCAGTACTTC.

CDR3 nucleotides: TGTGCCTCGGGACAGAGCTCCTACAATGAGCAGTTCTTC. It encodes CASGQSSYNEQFF. The rearrangement joins TRBV6-5 to TRBJ2-1; 7 nucleotides align to TRBD1. From germline, CDR1 is MNHEY and CDR2 SVGAGI. J gave up 0 bases and V 11 bases, and 4 bases lay outside the gene matches. The CDR3 sequence is 13 residues long.

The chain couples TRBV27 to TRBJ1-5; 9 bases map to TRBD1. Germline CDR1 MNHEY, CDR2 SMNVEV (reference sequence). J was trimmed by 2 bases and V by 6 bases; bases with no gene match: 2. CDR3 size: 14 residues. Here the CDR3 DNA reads TGTGCCAGCAGCTGGACAGGGGGCAATCAGCCCCAGCATTTT. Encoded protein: CASSWTGGNQPQHF.

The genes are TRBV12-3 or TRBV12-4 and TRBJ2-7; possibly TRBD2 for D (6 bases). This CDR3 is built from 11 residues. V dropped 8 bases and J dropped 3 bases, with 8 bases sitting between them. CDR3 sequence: CASAGGYEQYF. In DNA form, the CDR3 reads TGTGCCAGCGCCGGGGGCTACGAGCAGTACTTC.

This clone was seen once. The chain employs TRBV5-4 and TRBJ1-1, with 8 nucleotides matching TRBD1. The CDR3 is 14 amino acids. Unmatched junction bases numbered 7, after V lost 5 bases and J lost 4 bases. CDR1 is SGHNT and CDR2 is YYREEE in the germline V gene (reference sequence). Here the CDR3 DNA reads TGTGCCAGCAGTAAAACTGGACAGGGCACTGAAGCTTTCTTT. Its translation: CASSKTGQGTEAFF.

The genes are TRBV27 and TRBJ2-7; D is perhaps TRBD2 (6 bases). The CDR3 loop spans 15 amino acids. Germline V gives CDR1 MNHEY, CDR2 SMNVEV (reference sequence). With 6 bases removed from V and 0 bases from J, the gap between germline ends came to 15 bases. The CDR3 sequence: CASSLESGSSYEQYF. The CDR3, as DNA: TGTGCCAGCAGCCTAGAGTCCGGGAGCTCCTACGAGCAGTACTTC.

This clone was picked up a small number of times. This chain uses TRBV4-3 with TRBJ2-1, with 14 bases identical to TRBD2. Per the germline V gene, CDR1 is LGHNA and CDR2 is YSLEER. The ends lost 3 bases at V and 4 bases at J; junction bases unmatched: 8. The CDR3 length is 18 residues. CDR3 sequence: CASSQGLAGEARYNEQFF. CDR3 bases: TGCGCCAGCAGCCAGGGACTAGCGGGAGAAGCTCGATACAATGAGCAGTTCTTC.